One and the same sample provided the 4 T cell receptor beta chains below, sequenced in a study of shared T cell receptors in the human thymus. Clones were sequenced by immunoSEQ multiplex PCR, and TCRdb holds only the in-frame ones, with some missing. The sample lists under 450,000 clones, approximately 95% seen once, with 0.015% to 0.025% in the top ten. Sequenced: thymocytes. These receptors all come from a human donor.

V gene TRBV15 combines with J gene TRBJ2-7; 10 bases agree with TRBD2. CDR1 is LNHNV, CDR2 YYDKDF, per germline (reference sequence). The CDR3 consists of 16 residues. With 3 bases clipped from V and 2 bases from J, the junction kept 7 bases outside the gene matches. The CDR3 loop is CATSSSTSGAPYEQYF. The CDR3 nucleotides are TGTGCCACCAGCAGTTCTACTAGCGGGGCGCCCTACGAGCAGTACTTC.

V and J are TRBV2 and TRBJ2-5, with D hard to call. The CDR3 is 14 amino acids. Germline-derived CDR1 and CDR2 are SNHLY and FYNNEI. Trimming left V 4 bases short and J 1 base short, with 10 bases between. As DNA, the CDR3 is TGTGCCAGCAGTGTCCCCCCCGTCCAAGAGACCCAGTACTTC. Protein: CASSVPPVQETQYF.

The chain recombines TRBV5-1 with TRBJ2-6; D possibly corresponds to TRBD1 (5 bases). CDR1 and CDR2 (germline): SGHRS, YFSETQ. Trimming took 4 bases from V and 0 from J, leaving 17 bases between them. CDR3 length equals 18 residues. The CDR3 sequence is CASSPPLGPFSGANVLTF. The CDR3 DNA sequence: TGCGCCAGCAGCCCCCCTTTGGGGCCGTTCTCTGGGGCCAACGTCCTGACTTTC. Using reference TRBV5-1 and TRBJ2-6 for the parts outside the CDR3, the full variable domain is KAGVTQTPRYLIKTRGQQVTLSCSPISGHRSVSWYQQTPGQGLQFLFEYFSETQRNKGNFPGRFSGRQFSNSRSEMNVSTLELGDSALYLCASSPPLGPFSGANVLTFGAGSRLTVL.

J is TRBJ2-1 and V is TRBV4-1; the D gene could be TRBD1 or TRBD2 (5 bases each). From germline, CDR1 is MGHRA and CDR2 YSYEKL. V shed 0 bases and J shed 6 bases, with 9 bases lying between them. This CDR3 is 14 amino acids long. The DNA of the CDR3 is TGCGCCAGCAGCCAAGAGGGGGTGGGCAATGAGCAGTTCTTC. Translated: CASSQEGVGNEQFF.